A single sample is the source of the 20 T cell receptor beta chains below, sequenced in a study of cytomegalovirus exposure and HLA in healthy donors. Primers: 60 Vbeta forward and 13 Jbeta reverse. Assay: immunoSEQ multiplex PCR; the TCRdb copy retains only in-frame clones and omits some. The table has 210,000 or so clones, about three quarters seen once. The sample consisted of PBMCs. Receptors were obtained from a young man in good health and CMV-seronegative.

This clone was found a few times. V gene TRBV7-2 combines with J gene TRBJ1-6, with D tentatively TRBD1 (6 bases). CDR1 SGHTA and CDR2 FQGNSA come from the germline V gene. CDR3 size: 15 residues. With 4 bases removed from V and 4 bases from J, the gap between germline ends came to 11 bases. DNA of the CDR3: TGTGCCAGCAGCTCCGACAGGACTTATAATTCACCCCTCCACTTT. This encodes CASSSDRTYNSPLHF.

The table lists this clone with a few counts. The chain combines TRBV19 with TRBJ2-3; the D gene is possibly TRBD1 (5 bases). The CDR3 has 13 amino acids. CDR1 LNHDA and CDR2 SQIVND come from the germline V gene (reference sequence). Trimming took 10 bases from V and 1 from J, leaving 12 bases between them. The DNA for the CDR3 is TGTGCCACGGCAGGGTCGGGCACAGATACGCAGTATTTT. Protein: CATAGSGTDTQYF.

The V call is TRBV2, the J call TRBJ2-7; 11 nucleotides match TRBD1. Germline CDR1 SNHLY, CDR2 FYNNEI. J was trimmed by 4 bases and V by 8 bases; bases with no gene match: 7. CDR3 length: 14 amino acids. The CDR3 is CASSTGTGGYEQYF. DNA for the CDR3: TGTGCCAGCTCGACCGGGACAGGGGGATACGAGCAGTACTTC.

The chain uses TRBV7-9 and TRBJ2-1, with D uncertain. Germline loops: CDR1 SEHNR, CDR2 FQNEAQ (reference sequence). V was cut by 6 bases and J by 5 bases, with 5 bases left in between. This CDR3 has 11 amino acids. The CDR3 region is CASRRNNEQFF. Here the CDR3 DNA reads TGTGCCAGCAGGCGAAACAATGAGCAGTTCTTC.

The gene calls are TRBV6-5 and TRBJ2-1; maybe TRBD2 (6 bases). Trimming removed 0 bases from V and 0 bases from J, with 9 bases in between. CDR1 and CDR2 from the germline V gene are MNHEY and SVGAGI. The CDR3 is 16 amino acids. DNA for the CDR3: TGTGCCAGCAGTTACTCGAGCGGGTCCTCCTACAATGAGCAGTTCTTC. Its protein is CASSYSSGSSYNEQFF.

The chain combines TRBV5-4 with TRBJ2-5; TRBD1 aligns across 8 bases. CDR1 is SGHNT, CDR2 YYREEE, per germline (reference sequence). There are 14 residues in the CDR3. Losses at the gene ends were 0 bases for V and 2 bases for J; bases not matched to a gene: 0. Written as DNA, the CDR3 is TGTGCCAGCAGCTTGGGGACAGGGCAAGAGACCCAGTACTTC. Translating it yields CASSLGTGQETQYF.

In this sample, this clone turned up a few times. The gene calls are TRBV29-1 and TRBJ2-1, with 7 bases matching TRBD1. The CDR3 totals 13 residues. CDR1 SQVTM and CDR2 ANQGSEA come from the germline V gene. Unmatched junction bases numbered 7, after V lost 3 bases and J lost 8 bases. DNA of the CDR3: TGCAGCGTTGATCAAGGACAGGTGGATGAGCAGTTCTTC. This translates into CSVDQGQVDEQFF.

The CDR3: CATLRGEAGGAFF. The CDR3 coding sequence is TGTGCCACCCTTCGGGGGGAAGCAGGAGGAGCTTTCTTT. J is TRBJ1-1 and V is TRBV19; a weak D match, TRBD1 (5 bases). This CDR3 is 13 amino acids long. Trimming removed 10 bases at V and 10 bases at J, with 22 bases between. CDR1 is LNHDA and CDR2 is SQIVND in the germline V gene (reference sequence).

The CDR3: CAWSVRPRLAGDPDYEQYF. DNA of the CDR3: TGTGCCTGGAGTGTAAGGCCGAGGCTAGCGGGAGACCCGGACTACGAGCAGTACTTC. J is TRBJ2-7 and V is TRBV30; 10 bases are shared with TRBD2. The CDR3 consists of 19 residues. The germline V gene encodes CDR1 GTSNPN and CDR2 SVGIG (reference sequence). J gave up 3 bases and V 0 bases, and 17 bases lay outside the gene matches.

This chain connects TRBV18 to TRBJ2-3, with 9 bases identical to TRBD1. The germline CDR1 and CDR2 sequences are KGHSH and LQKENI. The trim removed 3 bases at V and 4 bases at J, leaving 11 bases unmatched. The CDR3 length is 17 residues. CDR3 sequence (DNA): TGTGCCAGCTCACCGCGCCTGCGGACAGGGGCGGCAGATACGCAGTATTTT. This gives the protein CASSPRLRTGAADTQYF.

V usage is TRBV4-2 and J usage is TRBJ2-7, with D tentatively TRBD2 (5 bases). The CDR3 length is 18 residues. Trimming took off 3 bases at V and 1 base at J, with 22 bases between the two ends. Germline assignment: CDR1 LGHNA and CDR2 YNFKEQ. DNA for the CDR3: TGTGCCAGCAGCCAGACCATCCCAACACTAGGAGGTTCCTACGAGCAGTACTTC. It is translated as CASSQTIPTLGGSYEQYF.

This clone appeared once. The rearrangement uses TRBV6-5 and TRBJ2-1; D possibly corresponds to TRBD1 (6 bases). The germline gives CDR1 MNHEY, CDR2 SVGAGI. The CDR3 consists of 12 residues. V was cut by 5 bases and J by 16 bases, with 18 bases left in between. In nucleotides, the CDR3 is TGTGCCAGCAGTACCCCGGGACAAAGAGAATTCTTC. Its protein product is CASSTPGQREFF.

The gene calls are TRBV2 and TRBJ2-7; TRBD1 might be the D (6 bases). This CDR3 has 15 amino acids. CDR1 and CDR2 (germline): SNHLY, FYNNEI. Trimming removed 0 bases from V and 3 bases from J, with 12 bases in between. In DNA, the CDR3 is TGTGCCAGCAGTGAAGCAGGGGGACACCTCTACGAGCAGTACTTC. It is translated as CASSEAGGHLYEQYF.

CDR3 loop: CAISGGQKGEKLFF. CDR3 coding DNA: TGTGCCATCAGCGGGGGACAGAAGGGTGAAAAACTGTTTTTT. V is TRBV10-3 and J is TRBJ1-4; TRBD1 agrees at 7 bases. Per germline, CDR1 ENHRY and CDR2 SYGVKD. J was trimmed by 7 bases and V by 6 bases; bases with no gene match: 8. The CDR3 has 14 residues.

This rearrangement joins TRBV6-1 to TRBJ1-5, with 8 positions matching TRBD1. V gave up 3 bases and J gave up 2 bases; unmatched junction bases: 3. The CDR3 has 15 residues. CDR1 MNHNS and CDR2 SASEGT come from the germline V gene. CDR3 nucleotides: TGTGCCAGCAGTGACCAGACAGGGGGCAATCAGCCCCAGCATTTT. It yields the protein CASSDQTGGNQPQHF.

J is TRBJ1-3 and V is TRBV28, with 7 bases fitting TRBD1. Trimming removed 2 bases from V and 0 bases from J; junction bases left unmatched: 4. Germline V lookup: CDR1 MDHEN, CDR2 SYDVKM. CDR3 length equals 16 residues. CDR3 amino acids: CASSLNQGGSGNTIYF. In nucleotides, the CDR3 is TGTGCCAGCAGTTTAAATCAGGGGGGCTCTGGAAACACCATATATTTT.

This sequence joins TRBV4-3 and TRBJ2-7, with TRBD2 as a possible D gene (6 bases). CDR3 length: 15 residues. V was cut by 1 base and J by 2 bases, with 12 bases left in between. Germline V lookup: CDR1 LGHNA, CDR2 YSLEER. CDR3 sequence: CASSQVGSGPYEQYF. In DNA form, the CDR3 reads TGCGCCAGCAGCCAAGTCGGTAGCGGACCCTACGAGCAGTACTTC.

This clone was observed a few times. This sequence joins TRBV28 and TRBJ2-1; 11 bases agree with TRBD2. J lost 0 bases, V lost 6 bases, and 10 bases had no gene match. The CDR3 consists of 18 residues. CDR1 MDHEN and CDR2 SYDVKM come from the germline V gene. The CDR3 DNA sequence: TGTGCCAGCAGACATGGGCGACTAGCGGGATCCTCCTACAATGAGCAGTTCTTC. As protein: CASRHGRLAGSSYNEQFF.

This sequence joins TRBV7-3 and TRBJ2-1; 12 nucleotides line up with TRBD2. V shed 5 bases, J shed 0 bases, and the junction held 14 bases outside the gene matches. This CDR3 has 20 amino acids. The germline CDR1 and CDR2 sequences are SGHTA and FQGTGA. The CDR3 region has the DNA TGTGCCAGCAGCCCCGGAGGACTAGCGGGACGGTCGAGCTCCTACAATGAGCAGTTCTTC. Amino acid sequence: CASSPGGLAGRSSSYNEQFF.

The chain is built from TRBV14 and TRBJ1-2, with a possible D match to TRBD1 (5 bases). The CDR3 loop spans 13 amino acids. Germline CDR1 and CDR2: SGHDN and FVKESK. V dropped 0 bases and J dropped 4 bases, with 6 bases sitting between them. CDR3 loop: CASSQDQGYGYTF. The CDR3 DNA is TGTGCCAGCAGCCAAGACCAGGGCTATGGCTACACCTTC.